This TCR beta chain appears in the sequencing data of a study of cytotoxic CD8 clonotypes in ibrutinib-treated CLL. For the study at large: Responses comprised 25 or so partial and 2 complete; at median around 72 months, approximately 15 remained remitted and around 12 progressed. General study findings and limits: Ibrutinib response saw clonality rise, and progression saw it return toward baseline.

V lost 3 bases to trimming and J lost 5 bases; unmatched junction nucleotides: 9. CDR3 length equals 16 residues. Looked up from germline, CDR1 is SGHDT and CDR2 is YYEEEE. In the case of this clone: Its antigen remains unknown.

The assay was immunoSEQ multiplex PCR, and TCRdb's table has in-frame clones only and misses some. The sample includes about 8,600 clones, around 70% of them seen just once. The source of this sequence is a human donor with chronic lymphocytic leukemia. The rearrangement joins TRBV5-6 to TRBJ2-1, with 9 positions matching TRBD1. The specimen comprised PBMCs, sampled before ibrutinib treatment. The CDR3 DNA follows: TGTGCCAGCAGCTCGTCTAGACAGGGGGTGGACAATGAGCAGTTCTTC. Translated: CASSSSRQGVDNEQFF.